Listed here are 14 T cell receptor beta chains from one sample, sequenced in a study of T cell repertoires in cytomegalovirus infection. A single record per CDR3 protein comes from TCRdb applying MiXCR to the reads. The table lists more than 55,000 distinct CDR3 sequences, approximately 20% of them singletons. These receptors' targets are unknown. Sequencing used CD8+ T cells from cultured PBMCs, obtained from culture after CMV antigen stimulation. These receptors came from a human donor in good health (CMV status not recorded). Some clones in this sample may be carry-over from other donors' samples.

In its sample, this clonotype was seen many times. The CDR3 loop reads CASSPRGGRGDTQYF. The DNA of the CDR3 is TGTGCCAGCAGCCCTCGAGGGGGGCGTGGAGATACGCAGTATTTT. The V call is TRBV14, the J call TRBJ2-3; either TRBD1 or TRBD2 may supply D (6 bases each). The V end was cut by 4 bases, the J end by 5 bases, with 16 bases between. The CDR3 extends over 15 amino acids. The germline V gene has CDR1 SGHDN and CDR2 FVKESK.

The chain uses TRBV6-2 or TRBV6-3 and TRBJ1-1, with TRBD1 as a possible D gene (6 bases). CDR3 size: 13 residues. Germline V gene data show CDR1 as MNHEY and CDR2 as SVGEGT. V lost 9 bases and J 5 bases, leaving 16 bases between the germline ends. CDR3: CASLQGSGTEAFF. Written as DNA, the CDR3 is TGTGCCAGTTTACAGGGTTCGGGGACTGAAGCTTTCTTT.

The chain recombines TRBV12-3 or TRBV12-4 with TRBJ1-1; a weak D match, TRBD1 (5 bases). The length of the CDR3 is 16 residues. V was clipped by 1 base and J by 1 base, with 13 bases between them. In DNA, the CDR3 is TGTGCCAGCAGTTTAGGGACATTCCAGGGGAACACTGAAGCTTTCTTT. Its translation is CASSLGTFQGNTEAFF.

The gene calls are TRBV6-1 and TRBJ1-4, with a weak D call TRBD1 (6 bases). Germline CDR1 MNHNS, CDR2 SASEGT. The length of the CDR3 is 14 residues. Trimming cost V 2 bases and J 5 bases, with 9 bases left between them. The CDR3 DNA follows: TGTGCCAGCAGTGAATGGGGGCGCAATGAAAAACTGTTTTTT. Its protein is CASSEWGRNEKLFF.

This chain uses TRBV12-3 or TRBV12-4 with TRBJ2-1, with a weak D call TRBD1 (5 bases). Between the trimmed V and J ends, which lost 7 bases and 9 bases, there was a span of 19 bases. The CDR3 covers 14 residues. The CDR3 DNA reads as TGTGCCAGCATACAGGCCGGGCCCTGGGGTGAGCAGTTCTTC. It translates to CASIQAGPWGEQFF.

V gene TRBV6-6 combines with J gene TRBJ1-1; 8 nucleotides line up with TRBD1. This CDR3 spans 15 amino acids. The trim removed 2 bases at V and 3 bases at J, leaving 5 bases unmatched. CDR1 and CDR2 from the germline V gene are MNHNY and SVGAGI (reference sequence). This chain's CDR3 is CASSYAGQGDTEAFF. CDR3 bases: TGTGCCAGCAGTTACGCCGGACAGGGAGACACTGAAGCTTTCTTT.

In this sample, this clonotype turned up a few times. V gene TRBV5-6 combines with J gene TRBJ2-2; D gene unclear. The CDR3 loop spans 16 amino acids. Trimming pared 2 bases from V and 0 bases from J, leaving 11 bases between. Looked up from germline, CDR1 is SGHDT and CDR2 is YYEEEE. CDR3 residues: CASSFLAASNTGELFF. The CDR3 region has the DNA TGTGCCAGCAGCTTCTTGGCGGCCTCGAACACCGGGGAGCTGTTTTTT.

This clonotype turned up a few times. This sequence joins TRBV24-1 and TRBJ2-3, with D uncertain. Germline V lookup: CDR1 KGHDR, CDR2 SFDVKD. The CDR3 runs 12 residues. Trimming took 2 bases from V and 3 from J, leaving 2 bases between them. The CDR3 DNA is TGTGCCACCAGTGATTGGACAGATACGCAGTATTTT. This gives the protein CATSDWTDTQYF.

The chain links TRBV7-9 to TRBJ1-6, with D possibly matching TRBD1 (5 bases). V was pared by 4 bases and J by 4 bases, with 17 bases between. The V gene's germline CDR1 is SEHNR and CDR2 FQNEAQ (reference sequence). This CDR3 comprises 17 residues. CDR3 bases: TGTGCCAGCAGCTATGTGGGTGCAGGGACTTATAATTCACCCCTCCACTTT. This codes for CASSYVGAGTYNSPLHF.

The CDR3 loop is CASSLAVGTKNIQYF. As DNA, the CDR3 is TGTGCCAGCAGCTTAGCAGTGGGAACCAAAAACATTCAGTACTTC. This sequence joins TRBV7-9 and TRBJ2-4; D ambiguous. With 0 bases removed from V and 2 bases from J, the gap between germline ends came to 8 bases. This CDR3 spans 15 amino acids. Germline V gene lookup returns CDR1 SEHNR and CDR2 FQNEAQ (reference sequence).

V and J are TRBV7-8 and TRBJ2-2; tentatively, D is TRBD1 (6 bases). Germline lookup yields CDR1 SGHVS and CDR2 FQNEAQ. Deletions cut 5 bases from V and 6 bases from J, with 16 bases between. CDR3 length equals 15 residues. The CDR3 sequence: CASSPSQGLAGELFF. The CDR3 DNA reads TGTGCCAGCAGCCCCTCCCAGGGGTTGGCCGGGGAGCTGTTTTTT.

The V gene is TRBV7-9, the J gene TRBJ1-4, with D possibly being TRBD1 (5 bases). This CDR3 is built from 15 residues. Trimming removed 8 bases at V and 7 bases at J, with 20 bases between. The V gene's germline CDR1 is SEHNR and CDR2 FQNEAQ (reference sequence). Here the CDR3 reads CASATPRESLEKLFF. CDR3 in DNA: TGTGCCAGCGCGACCCCCAGGGAGTCGCTTGAAAAACTGTTTTTT. The entire variable domain, with the rest obtained from reference TRBV7-9 and TRBJ1-4, is as follows: DTGVSQNPRHKITKRGQNVTFRCDPISEHNRLYWYRQTLGQGPEFLTYFQNEAQLEKSRLLSDRFSAERPKGSFSTLEIQRTEQGDSAMYLCASATPRESLEKLFFGSGTQLSVL.

This clonotype was recorded a few times. V gene TRBV28 combines with J gene TRBJ1-5; 7 bases line up with TRBD1. V shed 5 bases, J shed 3 bases, and the junction held 7 bases outside the gene matches. The CDR3 is made up of 15 amino acids. Germline V gene sequence: CDR1 MDHEN, CDR2 SYDVKM. The CDR3 region is CASSLHGTVNQPQHF. The CDR3 DNA reads as TGTGCCAGCAGTCTTCACGGGACAGTCAATCAGCCCCAGCATTTT.

The J gene is TRBJ2-7, the V gene TRBV6-1, with 12 bases matching TRBD2. This CDR3 is built from 15 residues. Per the germline V gene, CDR1 is MNHNS and CDR2 is SASEGT. V lost 7 bases, J lost 4 bases, and 8 bases stayed unmatched. CDR3 sequence reads: CASKIPGTSGYEQYF. The DNA for the CDR3 is TGTGCCAGCAAGATTCCCGGGACTAGCGGGTACGAGCAGTACTTC.